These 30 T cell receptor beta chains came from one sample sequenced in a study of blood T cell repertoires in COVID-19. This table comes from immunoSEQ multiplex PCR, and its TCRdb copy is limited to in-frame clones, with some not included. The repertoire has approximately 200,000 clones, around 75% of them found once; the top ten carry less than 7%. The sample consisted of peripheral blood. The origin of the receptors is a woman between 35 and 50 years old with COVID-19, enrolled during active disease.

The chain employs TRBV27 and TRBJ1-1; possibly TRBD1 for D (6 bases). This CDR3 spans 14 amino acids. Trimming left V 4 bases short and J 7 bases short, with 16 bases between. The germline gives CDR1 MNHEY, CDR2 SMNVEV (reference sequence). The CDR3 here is CASSWSGTKNEAFF. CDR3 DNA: TGTGCCAGCAGTTGGTCCGGGACAAAGAATGAAGCTTTCTTT.

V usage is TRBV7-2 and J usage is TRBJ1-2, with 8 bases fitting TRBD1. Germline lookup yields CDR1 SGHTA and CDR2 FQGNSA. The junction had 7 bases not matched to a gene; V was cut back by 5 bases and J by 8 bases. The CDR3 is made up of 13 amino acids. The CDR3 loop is CASSPRTGRGYTF. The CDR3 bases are TGTGCCAGCAGCCCTCGGACAGGGCGGGGCTACACCTTC.

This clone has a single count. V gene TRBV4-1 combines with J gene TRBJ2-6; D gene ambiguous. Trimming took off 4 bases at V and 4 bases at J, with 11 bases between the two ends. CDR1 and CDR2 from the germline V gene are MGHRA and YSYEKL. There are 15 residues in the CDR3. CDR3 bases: TGCGCCAGCAGCCCAGGTTGGCCCGGGGCCAACGTCCTGACTTTC. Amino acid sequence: CASSPGWPGANVLTF.

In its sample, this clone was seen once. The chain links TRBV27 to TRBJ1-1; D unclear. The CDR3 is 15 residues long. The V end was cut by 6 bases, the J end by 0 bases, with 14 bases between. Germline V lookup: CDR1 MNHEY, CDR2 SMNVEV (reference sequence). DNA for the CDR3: TGTGCCAGCAGACCCAGTGCCCAGATGAACACTGAAGCTTTCTTT. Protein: CASRPSAQMNTEAFF.

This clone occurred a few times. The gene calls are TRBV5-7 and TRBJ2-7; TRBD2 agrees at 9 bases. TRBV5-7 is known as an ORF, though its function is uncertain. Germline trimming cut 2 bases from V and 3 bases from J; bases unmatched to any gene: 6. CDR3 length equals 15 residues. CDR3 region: CASSLWGLAHYEQYF. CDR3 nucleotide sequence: TGTGCCAGCAGCTTATGGGGACTAGCCCACTACGAGCAGTACTTC.

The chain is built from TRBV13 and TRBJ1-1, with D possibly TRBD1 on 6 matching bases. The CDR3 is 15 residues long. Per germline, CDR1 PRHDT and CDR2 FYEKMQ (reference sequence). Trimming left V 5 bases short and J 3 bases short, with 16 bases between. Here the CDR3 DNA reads TGTGCCAGCAGCCCCCACAGGGAGTGGGACACTGAAGCTTTCTTT. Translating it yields CASSPHREWDTEAFF.

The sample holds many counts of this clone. The CDR3 region is CASSQVDRGEQYF. The CDR3 nucleotides read TGCGCCAGCAGCCAGGTGGACCGGGGCGAGCAGTACTTC. V and J are TRBV4-3 and TRBJ2-7; a weak D match, TRBD2 (5 bases). Trimming took 3 bases from V and 6 from J, leaving 12 bases between them. The CDR3 sequence is 13 residues long. The germline CDR1 and CDR2 sequences are LGHNA and YSLEER.

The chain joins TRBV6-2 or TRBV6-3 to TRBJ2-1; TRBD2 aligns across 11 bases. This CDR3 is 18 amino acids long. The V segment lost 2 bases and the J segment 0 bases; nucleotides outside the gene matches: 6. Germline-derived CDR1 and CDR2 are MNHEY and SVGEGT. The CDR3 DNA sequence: TGTGCCAGCAGTTACCCTAGCGGGAGGTCCCTCTCCTACAATGAGCAGTTCTTC. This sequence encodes CASSYPSGRSLSYNEQFF.

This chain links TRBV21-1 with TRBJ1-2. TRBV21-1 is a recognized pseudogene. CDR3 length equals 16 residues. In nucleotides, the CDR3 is TGTGCCAGCAGCAAAGGGGAGGGCTCAGCTAACTATGGCTACACCTTC. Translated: CASSKGEGSANYGYTF.

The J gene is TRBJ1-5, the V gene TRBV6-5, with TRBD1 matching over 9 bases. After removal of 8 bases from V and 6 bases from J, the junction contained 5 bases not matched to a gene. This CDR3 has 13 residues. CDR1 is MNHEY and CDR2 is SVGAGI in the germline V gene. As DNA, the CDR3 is TGTGCCAGCGCAGGGACAGGGCTTCAGCCCCAGCATTTT. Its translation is CASAGTGLQPQHF.

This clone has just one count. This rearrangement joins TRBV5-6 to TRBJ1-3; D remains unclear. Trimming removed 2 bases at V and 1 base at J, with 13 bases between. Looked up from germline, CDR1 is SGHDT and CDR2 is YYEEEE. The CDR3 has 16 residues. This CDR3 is CASSFATVTSGNTIYF. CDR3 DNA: TGTGCCAGCAGCTTCGCAACAGTAACGTCTGGAAACACCATATATTTT.

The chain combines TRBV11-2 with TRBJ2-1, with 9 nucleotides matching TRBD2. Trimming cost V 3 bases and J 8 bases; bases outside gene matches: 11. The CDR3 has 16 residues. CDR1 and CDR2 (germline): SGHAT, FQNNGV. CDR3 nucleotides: TGTGCCAGCAGCTTCGGCTTTGCGGGAGGGCGGGATGAGCAGTTCTTC. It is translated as CASSFGFAGGRDEQFF.

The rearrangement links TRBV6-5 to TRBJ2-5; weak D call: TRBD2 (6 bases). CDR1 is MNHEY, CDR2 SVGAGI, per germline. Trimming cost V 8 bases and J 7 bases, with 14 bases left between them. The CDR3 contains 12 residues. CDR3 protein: CASSRGKGTQYF. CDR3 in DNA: TGTGCCAGCTCGCGGGGAAAAGGGACCCAGTACTTC.

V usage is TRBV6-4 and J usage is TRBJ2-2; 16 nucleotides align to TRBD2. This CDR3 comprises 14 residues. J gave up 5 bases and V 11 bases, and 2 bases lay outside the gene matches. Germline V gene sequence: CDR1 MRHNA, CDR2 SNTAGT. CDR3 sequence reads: CAPGLAGGTGELFF. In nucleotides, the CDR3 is TGTGCCCCGGGACTAGCGGGAGGGACCGGGGAGCTGTTTTTT.

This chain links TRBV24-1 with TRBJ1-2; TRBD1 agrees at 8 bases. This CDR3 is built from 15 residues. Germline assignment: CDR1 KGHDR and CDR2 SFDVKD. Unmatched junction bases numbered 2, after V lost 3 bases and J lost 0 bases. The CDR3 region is CATSDGGQANYGYTF. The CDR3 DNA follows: TGTGCCACCAGTGATGGGGGACAGGCTAACTATGGCTACACCTTC.

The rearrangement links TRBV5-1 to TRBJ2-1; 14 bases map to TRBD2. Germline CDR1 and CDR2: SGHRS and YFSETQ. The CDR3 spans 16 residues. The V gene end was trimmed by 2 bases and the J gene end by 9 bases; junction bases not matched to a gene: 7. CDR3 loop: CASSFSGTSGSSEQFF. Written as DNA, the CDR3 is TGCGCCAGCAGCTTCTCCGGGACTAGCGGGAGTAGTGAGCAGTTCTTC.

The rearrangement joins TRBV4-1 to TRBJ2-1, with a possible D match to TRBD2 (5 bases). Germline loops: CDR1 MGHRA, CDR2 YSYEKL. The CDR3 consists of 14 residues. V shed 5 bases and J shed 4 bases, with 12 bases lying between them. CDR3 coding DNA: TGCGCCAGCAGCGCGGGTGGCCCTTACAATGAGCAGTTCTTC. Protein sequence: CASSAGGPYNEQFF.

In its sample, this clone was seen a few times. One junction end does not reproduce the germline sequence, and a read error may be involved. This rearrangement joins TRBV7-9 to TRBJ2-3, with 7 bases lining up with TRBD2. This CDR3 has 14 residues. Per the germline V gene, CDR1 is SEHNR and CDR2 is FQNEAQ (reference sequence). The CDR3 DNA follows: TGTGCCAGCAGTTTAGCGGGCCGCACAGATACGCAGTATTTT. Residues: CASSLAGRTDTQYF.

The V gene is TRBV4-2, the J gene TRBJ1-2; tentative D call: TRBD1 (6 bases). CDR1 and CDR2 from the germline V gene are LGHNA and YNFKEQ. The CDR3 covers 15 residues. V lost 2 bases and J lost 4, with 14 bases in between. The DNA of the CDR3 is TGTGCCAGCAGCCAAAGTACGGGAGGGGGCTATGGCTACACCTTC. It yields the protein CASSQSTGGGYGYTF.

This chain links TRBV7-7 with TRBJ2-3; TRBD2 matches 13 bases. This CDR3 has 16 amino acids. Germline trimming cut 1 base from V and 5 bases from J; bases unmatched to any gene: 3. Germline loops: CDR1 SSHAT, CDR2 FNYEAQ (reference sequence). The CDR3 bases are TGTGCCAGCAGCTTAGGACTAGCGGGGGGTGGAGATACGCAGTATTTT. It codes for CASSLGLAGGGDTQYF.

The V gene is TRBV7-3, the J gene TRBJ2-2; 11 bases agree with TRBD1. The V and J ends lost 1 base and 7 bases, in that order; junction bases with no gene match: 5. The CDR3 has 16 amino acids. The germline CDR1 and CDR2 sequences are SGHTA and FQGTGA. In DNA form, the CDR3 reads TGTGCCAGCAGCTTAATGGACAGGGGGCCGGGCGGGGAGCTGTTTTTT. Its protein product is CASSLMDRGPGGELFF. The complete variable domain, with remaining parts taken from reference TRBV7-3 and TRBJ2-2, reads GAGVSQTPSNKVTEKGKYVELRCDPISGHTALYWYRQSLGQGPEFLIYFQGTGAADDSGLPNDRFFAVRPEGSVSTLKIQRTERGDSAVYLCASSLMDRGPGGELFFGEGSRLTVL.

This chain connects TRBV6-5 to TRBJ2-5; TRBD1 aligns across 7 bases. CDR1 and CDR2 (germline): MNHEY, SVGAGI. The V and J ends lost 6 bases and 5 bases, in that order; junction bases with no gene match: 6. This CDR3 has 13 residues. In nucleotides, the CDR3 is TGTGCCAGCAGGAAACAGGGGTGGGAGACCCAGTACTTC. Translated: CASRKQGWETQYF.

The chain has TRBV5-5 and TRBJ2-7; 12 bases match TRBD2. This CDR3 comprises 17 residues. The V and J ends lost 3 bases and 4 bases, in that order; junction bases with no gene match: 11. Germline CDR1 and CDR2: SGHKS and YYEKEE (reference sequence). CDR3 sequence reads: CASSSGTSGFWAYEQYF. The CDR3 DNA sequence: TGTGCCAGCAGCTCCGGGACTAGCGGGTTTTGGGCATACGAGCAGTACTTC.

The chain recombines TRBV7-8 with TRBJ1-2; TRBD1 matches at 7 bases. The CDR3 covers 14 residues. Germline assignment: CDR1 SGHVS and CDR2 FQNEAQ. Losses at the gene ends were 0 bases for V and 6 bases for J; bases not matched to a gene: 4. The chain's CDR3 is CASSLAMDRHGYTF. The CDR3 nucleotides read TGTGCCAGCAGCTTAGCGATGGACAGGCATGGCTACACCTTC.

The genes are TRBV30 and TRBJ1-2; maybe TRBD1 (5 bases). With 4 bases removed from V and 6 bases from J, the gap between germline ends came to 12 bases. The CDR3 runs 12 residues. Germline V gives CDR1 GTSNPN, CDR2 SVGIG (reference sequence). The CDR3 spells CAWTPGGDGYTF. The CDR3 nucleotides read TGTGCCTGGACTCCCGGGGGTGATGGCTACACCTTC.

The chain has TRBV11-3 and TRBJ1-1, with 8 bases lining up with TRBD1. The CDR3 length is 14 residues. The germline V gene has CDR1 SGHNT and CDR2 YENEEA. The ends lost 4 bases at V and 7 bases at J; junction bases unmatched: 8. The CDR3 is CASSSSGGRGEAFF. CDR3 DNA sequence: TGTGCCAGCAGCTCGTCAGGGGGCCGGGGTGAAGCTTTCTTT.

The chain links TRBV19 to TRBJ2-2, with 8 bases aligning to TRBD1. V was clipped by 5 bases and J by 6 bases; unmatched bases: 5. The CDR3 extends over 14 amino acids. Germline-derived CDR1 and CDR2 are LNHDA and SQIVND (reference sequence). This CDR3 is CASSARQGSGELFF. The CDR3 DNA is TGTGCCAGTAGTGCCCGACAGGGGTCCGGGGAGCTGTTTTTT.

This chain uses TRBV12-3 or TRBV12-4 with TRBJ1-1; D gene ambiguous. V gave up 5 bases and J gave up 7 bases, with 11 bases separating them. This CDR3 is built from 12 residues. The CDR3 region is CASSQQPLEAFF. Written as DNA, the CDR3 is TGTGCCAGCAGTCAACAGCCCCTTGAAGCTTTCTTT.

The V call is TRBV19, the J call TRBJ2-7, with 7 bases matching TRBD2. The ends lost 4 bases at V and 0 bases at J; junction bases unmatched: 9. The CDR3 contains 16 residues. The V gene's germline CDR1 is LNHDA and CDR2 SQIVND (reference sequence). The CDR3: CASSTGLTFPSYEQYF. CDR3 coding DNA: TGTGCCAGTAGTACGGGACTAACCTTTCCCTCCTACGAGCAGTACTTC.

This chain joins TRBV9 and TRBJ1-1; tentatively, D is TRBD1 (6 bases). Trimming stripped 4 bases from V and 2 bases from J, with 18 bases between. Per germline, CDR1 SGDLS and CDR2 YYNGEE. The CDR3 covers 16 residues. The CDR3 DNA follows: TGTGCCAGCAGCTCCATAGGGCCAGGGGCAAACACTGAAGCTTTCTTT. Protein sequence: CASSSIGPGANTEAFF.